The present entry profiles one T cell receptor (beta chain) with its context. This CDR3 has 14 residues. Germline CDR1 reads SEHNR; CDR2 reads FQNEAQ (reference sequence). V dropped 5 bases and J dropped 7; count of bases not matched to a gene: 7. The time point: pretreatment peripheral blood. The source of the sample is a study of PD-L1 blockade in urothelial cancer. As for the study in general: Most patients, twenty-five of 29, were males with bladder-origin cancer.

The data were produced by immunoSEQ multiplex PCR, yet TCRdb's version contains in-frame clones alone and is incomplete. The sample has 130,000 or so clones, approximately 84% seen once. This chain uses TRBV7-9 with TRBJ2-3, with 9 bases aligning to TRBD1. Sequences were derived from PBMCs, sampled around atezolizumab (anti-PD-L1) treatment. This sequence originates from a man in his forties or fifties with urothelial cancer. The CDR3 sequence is CASSQDRGMNTQYF. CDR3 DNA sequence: TGTGCCAGCAGCCAGGACAGGGGAATGAATACGCAGTATTTT.